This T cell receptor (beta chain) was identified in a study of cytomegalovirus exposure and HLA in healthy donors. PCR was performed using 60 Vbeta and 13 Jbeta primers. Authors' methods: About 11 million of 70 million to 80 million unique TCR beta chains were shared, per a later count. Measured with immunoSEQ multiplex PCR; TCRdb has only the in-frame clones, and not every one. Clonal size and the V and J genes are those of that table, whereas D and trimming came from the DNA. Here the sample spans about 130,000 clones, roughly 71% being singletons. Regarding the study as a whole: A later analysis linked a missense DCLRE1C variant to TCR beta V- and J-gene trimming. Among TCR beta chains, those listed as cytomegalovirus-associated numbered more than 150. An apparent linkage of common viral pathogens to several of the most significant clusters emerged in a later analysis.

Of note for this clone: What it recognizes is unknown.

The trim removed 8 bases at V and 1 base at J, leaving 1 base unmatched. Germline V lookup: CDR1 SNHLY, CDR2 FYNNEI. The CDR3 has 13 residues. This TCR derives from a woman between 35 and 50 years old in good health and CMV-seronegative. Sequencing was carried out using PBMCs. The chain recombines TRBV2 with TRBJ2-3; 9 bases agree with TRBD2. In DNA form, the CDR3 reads TGTGCCAGCTTAGCGGGGGGCACAGATACGCAGTATTTT. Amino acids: CASLAGGTDTQYF.